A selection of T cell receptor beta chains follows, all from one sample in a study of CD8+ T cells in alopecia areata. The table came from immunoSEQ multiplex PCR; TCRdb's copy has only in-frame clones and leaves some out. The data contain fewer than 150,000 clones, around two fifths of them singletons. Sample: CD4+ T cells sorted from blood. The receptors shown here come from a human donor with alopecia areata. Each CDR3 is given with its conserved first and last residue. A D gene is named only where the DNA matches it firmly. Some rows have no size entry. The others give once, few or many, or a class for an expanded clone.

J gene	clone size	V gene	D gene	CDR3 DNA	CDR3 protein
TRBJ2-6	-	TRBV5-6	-	TGTGCCAGCAGCTTCTATGAGGTTTCTGGGGCCAACGTCCTGACTTTC	CASSFYEVSGANVLTF
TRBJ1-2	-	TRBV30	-	TGTGCCTGGAGTCGGGACGTCCTTGGCTACACCTTC	CAWSRDVLGYTF
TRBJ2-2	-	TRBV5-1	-	TGCGCCAGCAGAGAACAGGGTACCGGGGAGCTGTTTTTT	CASREQGTGELFF
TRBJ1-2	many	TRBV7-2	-	TGTGCCAGCTCCCGGGGGAGGAATGGCTACACCTTC	CASSRGRNGYTF
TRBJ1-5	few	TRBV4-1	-	TGCGCCAGCAGCCGCGCGACCCCACAGCCCCAGCATTTT	CASSRATPQPQHF
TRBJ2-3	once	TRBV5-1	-	TGCGCCAGCAGCTTCCTGGGGGGAACAGATACGCAGTATTTT	CASSFLGGTDTQYF
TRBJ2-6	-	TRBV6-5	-	TGTGCCAGCTCTGGGGCCAACGTCCTGACTTTC	CASSGANVLTF
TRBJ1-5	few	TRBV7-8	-	TGTGCCAGCAGCCCTTCGAGGGGGAGCAATCAGCCCCAGCATTTT	CASSPSRGSNQPQHF
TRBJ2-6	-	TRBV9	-	TGTGCCAGCAGCGTCACGGGGAACTCTGGGGCCAACGTCCTGACTTTC	CASSVTGNSGANVLTF
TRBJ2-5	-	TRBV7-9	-	TGTGCCAGCAGCTTAGCGGGGGCCCAGTACTTC	CASSLAGAQYF
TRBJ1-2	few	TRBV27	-	TGTGCCACCAGGACGGCGGGTTATGGCTACACCTTC	CATRTAGYGYTF
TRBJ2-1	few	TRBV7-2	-	TGTGCCAGCAGCTTAGCCTGGGGGAACGAGCAGTTCTTC	CASSLAWGNEQFF
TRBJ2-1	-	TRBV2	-	TGTGCCAGCACTCCGGGGGCTTCCCCAATCAATGAGCAGTTCTTC	CASTPGASPINEQFF
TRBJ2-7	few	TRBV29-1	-	TGCAGCGTTGGCCCCAGTAGCTACGAGCAGTACTTC	CSVGPSSYEQYF
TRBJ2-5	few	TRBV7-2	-	TGTGCCAGCAGCTTCGGGGGGCGCGAGACCCAGTACTTC	CASSFGGRETQYF
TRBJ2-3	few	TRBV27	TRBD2	TGTGCCAGCAGCTCCCTAGCGGGAGGGCCTACGCAGTATTTT	CASSSLAGGPTQYF
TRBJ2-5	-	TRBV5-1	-	TGCGCCAGCAGCTTGGGCCAAGAGACCCAGTACTTC	CASSLGQETQYF
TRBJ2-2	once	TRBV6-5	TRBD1	TGTGCCAGCAGAAAGGGACAGGGCCTCGCCGGGGAGCTGTTTTTT	CASRKGQGLAGELFF
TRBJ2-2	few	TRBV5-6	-	TGTGCCAGCAGCTCACCGACCGGGGAGCTGTTTTTT	CASSSPTGELFF
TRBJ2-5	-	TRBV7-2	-	TGTGCCAGCAGCCCCCGTAGTGGGGGGCGTCAAGAGACCCAGTACTTC	CASSPRSGGRQETQYF
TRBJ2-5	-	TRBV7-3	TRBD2	TGTGCCAGCGCATTAGCGGGAGGGCCGGAGACCCAGTACTTC	CASALAGGPETQYF
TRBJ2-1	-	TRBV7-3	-	TGTGCCAGCAGTTTGCGGGCAGGGATTTCCTACAATGAGCAGTTCTTC	CASSLRAGISYNEQFF
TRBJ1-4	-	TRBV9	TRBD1	TGTGCCAGCAGCCTCGGGGACAGGGGCTTGACTAATGAAAAACTGTTTTTT	CASSLGDRGLTNEKLFF
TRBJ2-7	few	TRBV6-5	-	TGTGCCAGCACCAGGGGTGGACGCGGGACCTACGAGCAGTACTTC	CASTRGGRGTYEQYF
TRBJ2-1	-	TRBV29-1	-	TGCAGCTGTGGCAGGGTGAGGGATGAGCAGTTCTTC	CSCGRVRDEQFF
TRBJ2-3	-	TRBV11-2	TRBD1	TGTGCCAGCAGCGTTACAGGGGGCGCAACAGATACGCAGTATTTT	CASSVTGGATDTQYF
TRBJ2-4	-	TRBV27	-	TGTGCCAGCAGTCCCGAGGTGCGGGTGGGCATTCAGTACTTC	CASSPEVRVGIQYF
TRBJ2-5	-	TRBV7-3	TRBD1	TGTGCCAGCAGCTTAGACAGGGAAGAGACCCAGTACTTC	CASSLDREETQYF
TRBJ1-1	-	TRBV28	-	TGTGCCAGCAATGGGGGAGAACGGATGAACACTGAAGCTTTCTTT	CASNGGERMNTEAFF
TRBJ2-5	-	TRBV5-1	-	TGCGCCAGCAGCTCCTTTATGATGCCAGGAGAGACCCAGTACTTC	CASSSFMMPGETQYF
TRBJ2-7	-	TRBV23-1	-	TGCGCCTTCCACGAAAGGGGAGATAGCTACGAGCAGTACTTC	CAFHERGDSYEQYF
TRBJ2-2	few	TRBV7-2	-	TGTGCCAGCAGCCGATACACCGGGGAGCTGTTTTTT	CASSRYTGELFF
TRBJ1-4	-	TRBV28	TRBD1	TGTGCCAGCAGCTCTGGACAGGGCCCTGAAAAACTGTTTTTT	CASSSGQGPEKLFF
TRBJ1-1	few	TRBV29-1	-	TGCAGCGTTGAAGGGGAGAGGAACACTGAAGCTTTCTTT	CSVEGERNTEAFF
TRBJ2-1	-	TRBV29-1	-	TGCAGCGTTGGTGGGCCGAGCTCCTACAATGAGCAGTTCTTC	CSVGGPSSYNEQFF
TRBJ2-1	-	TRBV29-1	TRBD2	TGCAGCGTTGCCCGGGGGGGCCCCAATGAGCAGTTCTTC	CSVARGGPNEQFF
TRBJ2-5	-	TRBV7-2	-	TGTGCCAGCAGCTTAGGGTGGGAAGAGACCCAGTACTTC	CASSLGWEETQYF
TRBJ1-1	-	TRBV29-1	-	TGCACCACGACAAGGGGTGTAGGCACTGAAGCTTTCTTT	CTTTRGVGTEAFF
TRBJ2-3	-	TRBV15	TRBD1	TGTGCCACCAGCCCTCCAGGACAGGCCCCTACAGATACGCAGTATTTT	CATSPPGQAPTDTQYF
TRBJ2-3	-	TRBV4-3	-	TGCGCCAGCAGCCAGAAAGGGGGGGGAGATACGCAGTATTTT	CASSQKGGGDTQYF
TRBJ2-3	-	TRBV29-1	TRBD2	TGCAGCGTTGGGGGTCTCTATAGCGGGAGCCAAACAGATACGCAGTATTTT	CSVGGLYSGSQTDTQYF
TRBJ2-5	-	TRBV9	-	TGTGCCAGCAGCGTAGCCCAAGAGACCCAGTACTTC	CASSVAQETQYF
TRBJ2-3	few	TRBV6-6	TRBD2	TGTGCCAGCAGTGCAGAAGCGGGGGGGCATTTGGATACGCAGTATTTT	CASSAEAGGHLDTQYF
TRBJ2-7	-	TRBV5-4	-	TGTGCCAGCAGCCTAAACAGGGAAGAGGAGCAGTACTTC	CASSLNREEEQYF
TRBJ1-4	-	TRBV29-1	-	TGCAGCGTCATACAGGGTACCGAAAAACTGTTTTTT	CSVIQGTEKLFF
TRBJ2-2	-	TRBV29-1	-	TGCAGCGTTGCTGGGCAGGGGATTAACGGGGAGCTGTTTTTT	CSVAGQGINGELFF
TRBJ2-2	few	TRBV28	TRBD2	TGTGCCACCCTAGCGGGGGGGCTCACCGGGGAGCTGTTTTTT	CATLAGGLTGELFF
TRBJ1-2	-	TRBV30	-	TGTGCCTGGGAGGACGGGGATTCCAGTGGCTACACCTTC	CAWEDGDSSGYTF
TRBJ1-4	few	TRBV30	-	TGTGCCTGGAGTACCTGGGAAGGTCACCTGTTTTTT	CAWSTWEGHLFF
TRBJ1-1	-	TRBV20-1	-	TGCAGTGCGCTGGGGGATGAAGCTTTCTTT	CSALGDEAFF
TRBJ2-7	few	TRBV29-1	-	TGCAGCGTTGAATTGGGGAACATCCCCTACGAGCAGTACTTC	CSVELGNIPYEQYF
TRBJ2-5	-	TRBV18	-	TGTGCCAGCTCGAGTAGACAGCAAGAGACCCAGTACTTC	CASSSRQQETQYF
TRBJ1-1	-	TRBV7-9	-	TGTGCCAGCAGCCCGATCCACGGGGGGCTCGGAGGAGCTTTCTTT	CASSPIHGGLGGAFF
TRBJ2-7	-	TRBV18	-	TGTGCCAGCTCACCAATTAACGGGGTCGTGTACGAGCAGTACTTC	CASSPINGVVYEQYF
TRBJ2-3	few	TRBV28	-	TGTGCCAGCAGTATGCCCCGCGTGGTGACAGATACGCAGTATTTT	CASSMPRVVTDTQYF
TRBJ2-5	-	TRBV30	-	TGTGCCTGGAGGTGGGGGCAAGAGACCCAGTACTTC	CAWRWGQETQYF